What follows describes a single T cell receptor (beta chain). Its antigen is still unknown. This specimen belongs to a study of identical twins. The study's findings and limits: Those out-of-frame alpha sequences shared by twins showed an excess of low generation probability. Memory repertoires lacked the insertion deficit that abundant cord blood beta clonotypes showed.

Every sampled donor was Caucasian and healthy. The authors used template switching to add a universal primer site and gave cDNA unique molecular identifiers. Via MiXCR, TCRdb re-called the 5' RACE reads, giving one row per CDR3 protein. This repertoire shows about 1.7 million distinct CDR3 sequences, about 32% found once; its top ten account for 0.25% to 0.3%. Per germline, CDR1 MGHRA and CDR2 YSYEKL. The CDR3 has 17 amino acids. With V trimmed by 0 bases and J by 2 bases, 7 bases remained unmatched. The sequenced sample was cord blood. This chain links TRBV4-1 with TRBJ2-7, with 10 bases fitting TRBD2. The receptor's source is a newborn girl in good health. CDR3 sequence reads: CASSQELWSGRAYEQYF. The DNA of the CDR3 is TGCGCCAGCAGCCAAGAACTTTGGAGCGGGAGGGCCTACGAGCAGTACTTC.